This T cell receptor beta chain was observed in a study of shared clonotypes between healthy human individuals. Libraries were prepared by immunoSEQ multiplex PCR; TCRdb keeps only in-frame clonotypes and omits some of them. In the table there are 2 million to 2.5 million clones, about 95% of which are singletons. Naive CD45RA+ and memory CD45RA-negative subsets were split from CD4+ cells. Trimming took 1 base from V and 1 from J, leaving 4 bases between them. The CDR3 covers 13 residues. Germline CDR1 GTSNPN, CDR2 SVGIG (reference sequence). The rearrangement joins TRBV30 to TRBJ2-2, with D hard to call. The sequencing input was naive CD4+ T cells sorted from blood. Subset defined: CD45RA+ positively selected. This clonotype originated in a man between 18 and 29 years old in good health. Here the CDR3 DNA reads TGTGCCTGGAGTGACAGGAACACCGGGGAGCTGTTTTTT. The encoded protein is CAWSDRNTGELFF.